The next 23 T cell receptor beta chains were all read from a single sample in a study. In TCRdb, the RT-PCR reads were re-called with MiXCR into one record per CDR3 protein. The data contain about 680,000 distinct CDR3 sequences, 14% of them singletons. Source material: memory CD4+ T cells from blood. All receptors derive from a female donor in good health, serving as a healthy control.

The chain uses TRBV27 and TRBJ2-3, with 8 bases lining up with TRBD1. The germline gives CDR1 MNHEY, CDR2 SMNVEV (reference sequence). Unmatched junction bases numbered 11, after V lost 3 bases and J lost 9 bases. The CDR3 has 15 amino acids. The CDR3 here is CASSFPSRQGPTQYF. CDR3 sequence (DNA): TGTGCCAGCAGTTTCCCCTCGAGACAGGGGCCGACGCAGTATTTT.

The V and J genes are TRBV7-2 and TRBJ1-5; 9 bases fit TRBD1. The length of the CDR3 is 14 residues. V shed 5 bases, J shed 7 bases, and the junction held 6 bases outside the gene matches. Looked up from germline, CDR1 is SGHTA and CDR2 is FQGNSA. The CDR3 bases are TGTGCCAGCAGCCCCGTCACAGGGGGCCAGCCCCAGCATTTT. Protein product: CASSPVTGGQPQHF.

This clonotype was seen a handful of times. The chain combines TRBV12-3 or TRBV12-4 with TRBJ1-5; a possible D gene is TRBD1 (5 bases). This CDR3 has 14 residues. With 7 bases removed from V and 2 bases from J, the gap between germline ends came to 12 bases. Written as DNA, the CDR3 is TGTGCCAGCACTGACATGGGGGGCAATCAGCCCCAGCATTTT. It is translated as CASTDMGGNQPQHF.

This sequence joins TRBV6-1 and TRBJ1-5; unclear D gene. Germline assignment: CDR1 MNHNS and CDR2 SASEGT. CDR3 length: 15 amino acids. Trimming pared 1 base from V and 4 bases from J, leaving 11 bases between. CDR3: CASSEGGRANQPQHF. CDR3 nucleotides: TGTGCCAGCAGTGAAGGGGGAAGAGCGAATCAGCCCCAGCATTTT.

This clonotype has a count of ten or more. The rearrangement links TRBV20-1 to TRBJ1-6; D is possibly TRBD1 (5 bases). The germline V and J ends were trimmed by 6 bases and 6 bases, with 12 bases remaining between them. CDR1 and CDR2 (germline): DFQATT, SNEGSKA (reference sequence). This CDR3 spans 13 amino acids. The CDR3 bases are TGCAGTGCGGAGGTTGGGGGTAATTCACCCCTCCACTTT. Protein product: CSAEVGGNSPLHF.

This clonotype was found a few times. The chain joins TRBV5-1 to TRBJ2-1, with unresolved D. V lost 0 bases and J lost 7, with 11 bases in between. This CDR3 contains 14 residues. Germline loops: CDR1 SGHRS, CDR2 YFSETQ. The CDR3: CASSLGRLENEQFF. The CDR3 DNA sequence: TGCGCCAGCAGCTTGGGACGGCTAGAGAATGAGCAGTTCTTC.

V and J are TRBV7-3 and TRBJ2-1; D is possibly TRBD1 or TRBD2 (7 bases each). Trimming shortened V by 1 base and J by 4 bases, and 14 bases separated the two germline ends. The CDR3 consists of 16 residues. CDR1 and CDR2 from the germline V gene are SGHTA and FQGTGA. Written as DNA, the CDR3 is TGTGCCAGCAGCTTAATGGGGGGGGGACAGTACAATGAGCAGTTCTTC. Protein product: CASSLMGGGQYNEQFF.

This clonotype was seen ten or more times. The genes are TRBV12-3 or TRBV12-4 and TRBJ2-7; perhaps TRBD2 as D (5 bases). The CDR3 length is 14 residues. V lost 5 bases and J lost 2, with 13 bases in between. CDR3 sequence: CASSPWTGTYEQYF. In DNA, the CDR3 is TGTGCCAGCAGTCCCTGGACTGGTACCTACGAGCAGTACTTC.

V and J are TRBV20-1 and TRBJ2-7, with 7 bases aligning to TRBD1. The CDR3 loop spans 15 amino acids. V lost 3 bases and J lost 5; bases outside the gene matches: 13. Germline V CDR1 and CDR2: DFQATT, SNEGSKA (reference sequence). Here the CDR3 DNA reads TGCAGTGCTAGCGCTGTCCAGGGGGTCGGGGACGAGCAGTACTTC. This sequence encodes CSASAVQGVGDEQYF.

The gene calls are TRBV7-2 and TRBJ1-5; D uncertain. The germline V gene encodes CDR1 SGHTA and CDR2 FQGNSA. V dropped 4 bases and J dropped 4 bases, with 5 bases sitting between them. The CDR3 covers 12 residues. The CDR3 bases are TGTGCCAGCAGCTGGTATAATCAGCCCCAGCATTTT. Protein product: CASSWYNQPQHF.

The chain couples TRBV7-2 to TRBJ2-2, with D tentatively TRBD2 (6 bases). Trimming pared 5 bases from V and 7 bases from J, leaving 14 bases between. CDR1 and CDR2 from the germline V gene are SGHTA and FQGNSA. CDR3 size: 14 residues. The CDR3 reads CASSPSSGGGELFF. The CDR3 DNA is TGTGCCAGCAGCCCCAGTAGCGGAGGCGGGGAGCTGTTTTTT.

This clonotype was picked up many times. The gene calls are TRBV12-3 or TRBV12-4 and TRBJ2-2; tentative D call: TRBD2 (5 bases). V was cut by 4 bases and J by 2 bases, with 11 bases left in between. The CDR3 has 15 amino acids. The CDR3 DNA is TGTGCCAGCAGTTACGTCAGACTAAACACCGGGGAGCTGTTTTTT. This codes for CASSYVRLNTGELFF.

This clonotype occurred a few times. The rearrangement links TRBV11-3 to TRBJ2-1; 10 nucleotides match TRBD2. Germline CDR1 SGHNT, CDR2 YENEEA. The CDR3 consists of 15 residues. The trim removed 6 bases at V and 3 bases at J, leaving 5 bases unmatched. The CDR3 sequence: CASSITSGDYNEQFF. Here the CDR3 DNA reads TGTGCCAGCAGTATAACTAGCGGGGACTACAATGAGCAGTTCTTC.

The CDR3 sequence: CASTPGGRPEQYF. The CDR3 DNA sequence: TGTGCCAGCACCCCCGGGGGGAGGCCCGAGCAGTACTTC. The rearrangement joins TRBV28 to TRBJ2-7; 7 bases match TRBD2. Germline CDR1 MDHEN, CDR2 SYDVKM. With V trimmed by 7 bases and J by 6 bases, 9 bases remained unmatched. The CDR3 length is 13 residues.

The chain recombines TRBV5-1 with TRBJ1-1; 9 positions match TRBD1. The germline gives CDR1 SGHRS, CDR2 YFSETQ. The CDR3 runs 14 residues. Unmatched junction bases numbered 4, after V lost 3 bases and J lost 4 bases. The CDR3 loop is CASSWTGAGTEAFF. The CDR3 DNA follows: TGCGCCAGCAGCTGGACAGGGGCGGGCACTGAAGCTTTCTTT.

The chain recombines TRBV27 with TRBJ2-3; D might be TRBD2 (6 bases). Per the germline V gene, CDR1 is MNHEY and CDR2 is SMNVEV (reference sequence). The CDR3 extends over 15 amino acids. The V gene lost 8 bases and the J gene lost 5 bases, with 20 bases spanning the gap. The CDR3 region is CASRGFVTGVDTQYF. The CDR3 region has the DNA TGTGCCAGCCGAGGCTTCGTGACGGGAGTAGATACGCAGTATTTT.

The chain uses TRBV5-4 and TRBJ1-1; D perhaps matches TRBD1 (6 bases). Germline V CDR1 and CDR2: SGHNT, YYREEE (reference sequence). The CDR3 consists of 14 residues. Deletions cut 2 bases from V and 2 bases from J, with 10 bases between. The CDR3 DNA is TGTGCCAGCAGCTTCGGACAGCTAAACACTGAAGCTTTCTTT. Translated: CASSFGQLNTEAFF.

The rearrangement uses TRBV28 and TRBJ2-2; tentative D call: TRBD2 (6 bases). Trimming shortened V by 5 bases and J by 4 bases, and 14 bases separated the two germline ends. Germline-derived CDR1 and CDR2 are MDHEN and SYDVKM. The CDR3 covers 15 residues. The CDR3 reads CASSDPGRGTGELFF. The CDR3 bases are TGTGCCAGCAGTGACCCCGGGCGGGGCACCGGGGAGCTGTTTTTT.

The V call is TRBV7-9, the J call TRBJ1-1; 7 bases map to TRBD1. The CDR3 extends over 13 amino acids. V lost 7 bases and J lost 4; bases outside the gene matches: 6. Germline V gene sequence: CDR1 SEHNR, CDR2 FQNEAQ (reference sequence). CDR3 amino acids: CASTSGQVTEAFF. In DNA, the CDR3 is TGTGCCAGCACCTCAGGACAGGTCACTGAAGCTTTCTTT.

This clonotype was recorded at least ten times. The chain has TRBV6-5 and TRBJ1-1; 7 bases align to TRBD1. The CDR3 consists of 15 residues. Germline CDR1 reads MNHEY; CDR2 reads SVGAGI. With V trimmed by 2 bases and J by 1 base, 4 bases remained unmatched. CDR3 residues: CASSYTDRENTEAFF. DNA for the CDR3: TGTGCCAGCAGTTACACAGACAGGGAGAACACTGAAGCTTTCTTT.

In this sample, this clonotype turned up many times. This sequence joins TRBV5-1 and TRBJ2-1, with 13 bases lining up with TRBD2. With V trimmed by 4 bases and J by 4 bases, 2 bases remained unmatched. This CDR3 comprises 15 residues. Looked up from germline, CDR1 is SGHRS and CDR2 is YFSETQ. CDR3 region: CASSAGLAGYNEQFF. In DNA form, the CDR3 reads TGCGCCAGCAGCGCGGGACTAGCGGGATACAATGAGCAGTTCTTC. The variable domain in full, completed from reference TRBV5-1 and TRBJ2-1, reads KAGVTQTPRYLIKTRGQQVTLSCSPISGHRSVSWYQQTPGQGLQFLFEYFSETQRNKGNFPGRFSGRQFSNSRSEMNVSTLELGDSALYLCASSAGLAGYNEQFFGPGTRLTVL.

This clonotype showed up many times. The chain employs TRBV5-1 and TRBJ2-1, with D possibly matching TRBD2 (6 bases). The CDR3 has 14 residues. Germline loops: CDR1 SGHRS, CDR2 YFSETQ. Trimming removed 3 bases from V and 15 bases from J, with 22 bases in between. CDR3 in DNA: TGCGCCAGCAGCTGGGGGGAGCAGACCATGAGCGGGTTCTTC. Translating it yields CASSWGEQTMSGFF.

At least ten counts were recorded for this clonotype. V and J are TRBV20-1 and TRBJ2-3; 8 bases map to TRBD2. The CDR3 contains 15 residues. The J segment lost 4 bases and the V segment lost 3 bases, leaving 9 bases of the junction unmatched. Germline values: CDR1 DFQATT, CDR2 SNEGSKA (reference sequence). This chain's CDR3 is CSASGASGGSDTQYF. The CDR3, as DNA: TGCAGTGCTAGTGGGGCCAGCGGGGGCTCAGATACGCAGTATTTT.